This entry lists 16 T cell receptor beta chains sequenced from one sample in a study of shared clonotypes between healthy human individuals. Measured with immunoSEQ multiplex PCR; TCRdb has only the in-frame clones, and not every one. The sample lists roughly 700,000 clones; about 74% were seen once. The sequenced sample consisted of memory CD4+ T cells sorted from blood. Indicated subset: CD45RA-negative fraction. The receptor source for this set is a woman aged 30 to 39 in good health.

The chain joins TRBV27 to TRBJ2-7; TRBD2 agrees at 10 bases. V lost 4 bases to trimming and J lost 6 bases; unmatched junction nucleotides: 6. The CDR3 has 14 amino acids. The V gene's germline CDR1 is MNHEY and CDR2 SMNVEV (reference sequence). The CDR3 region is CASSSQGLAPEQYF. For the CDR3, the DNA is TGTGCCAGCAGTTCCCAGGGACTAGCGCCCGAGCAGTACTTC.

Worth noting for this clone: With only one base between it and a far larger clone, this is likely a read error. V and J are TRBV28 and TRBJ2-7; 9 bases fit TRBD1. This CDR3 is built from 16 residues. Trimming took 7 bases from V and 5 from J; bases not matched to a gene: 15. The germline V gene has CDR1 MDHEN and CDR2 SYDVKM. In DNA form, the CDR3 reads TGTGCCAGCACCAAATTCGCCGGGACAGGGATCCACGAGCAGTACTTC. This codes for CASTKFAGTGIHEQYF.

This clone was counted once. This CDR3 is also generated by other DNA sequences in the sample. J is TRBJ1-5 and V is TRBV10-1; D is unclear. The CDR3 runs 13 residues. The germline V gene encodes CDR1 WNHNN and CDR2 SYGVQD (reference sequence). The V gene lost 4 bases and the J gene lost 5 bases, with 9 bases spanning the gap. CDR3 sequence reads: CASSAGRDQPQHF. The CDR3 DNA reads TGCGCCAGCAGTGCGGGAAGGGATCAGCCCCAGCATTTT.

The chain combines TRBV19 with TRBJ1-4, with D tentatively TRBD1 (5 bases). Germline CDR1 and CDR2: LNHDA and SQIVND (reference sequence). The ends were cut back, 5 bases at V and 7 bases at J, with 14 bases in the middle. CDR3 length: 14 residues. CDR3: CASSGQGRGEKLFF. The CDR3 DNA is TGTGCCAGTAGTGGGCAGGGTAGAGGTGAAAAACTGTTTTTT.

The chain couples TRBV6-5 to TRBJ1-3; possible D gene TRBD1, 6 bases. The CDR3 covers 14 residues. Germline values: CDR1 MNHEY, CDR2 SVGAGI. V was shortened by 6 bases and J by 2 bases, with 11 bases between the two germline ends. The CDR3 protein is CASRLQGTGNTIYF. CDR3 coding DNA: TGTGCCAGCAGGTTACAGGGAACTGGAAACACCATATATTTT.

This clone was seen a handful of times. V usage is TRBV19 and J usage is TRBJ2-2; 10 positions agree with TRBD2. Germline V gene lookup returns CDR1 LNHDA and CDR2 SQIVND (reference sequence). J gave up 6 bases and V 1 base, and 5 bases lay outside the gene matches. The CDR3 contains 16 residues. Written as DNA, the CDR3 is TGTGCCAGTAGTATAGCTAGCGGGAGTTTTCCCGGGGAGCTGTTTTTT. Its translation: CASSIASGSFPGELFF.

The gene calls are TRBV30 and TRBJ1-3; D may be TRBD1 (5 bases). The CDR3 is 17 residues long. V was pared by 2 bases and J by 0 bases, with 17 bases between. Germline assignment: CDR1 GTSNPN and CDR2 SVGIG (reference sequence). The CDR3: CAWSNQLSQGSGNTIYF. CDR3 DNA sequence: TGTGCCTGGAGTAACCAACTCTCCCAGGGCTCTGGAAACACCATATATTTT.

The chain uses TRBV6-6 and TRBJ2-1; perhaps TRBD1 as D (7 bases). The germline V and J ends were trimmed by 7 bases and 1 base, with 17 bases remaining between them. This CDR3 spans 16 amino acids. Germline V gene sequence: CDR1 MNHNY, CDR2 SVGAGI (reference sequence). The chain's CDR3 is CASTDPGGRSYNEQFF. The CDR3, as DNA: TGTGCCAGCACCGACCCAGGGGGGAGGTCCTACAATGAGCAGTTCTTC.

The rearrangement uses TRBV18 and TRBJ2-7; possibly TRBD1 for D (5 bases). Germline CDR1 is KGHSH and CDR2 is LQKENI. The CDR3 consists of 15 residues. Trimming left V 3 bases short and J 0 bases short, with 12 bases between. CDR3 protein: CASSPTGGASYEQYF. Here the CDR3 DNA reads TGTGCCAGCTCACCCACAGGTGGGGCCTCCTACGAGCAGTACTTC.

This clone is a singleton in its sample. V and J are TRBV9 and TRBJ1-4; TRBD1 might be the D (5 bases). Deletions cut 0 bases from V and 7 bases from J, with 10 bases between. The germline gives CDR1 SGDLS, CDR2 YYNGEE. The CDR3 is 14 residues long. CDR3 DNA sequence: TGTGCCAGCAGCGTAGCGGGTGGGGGTGAAAAACTGTTTTTT. Encoded protein: CASSVAGGGEKLFF.

This clone was recorded once. The rearrangement links TRBV6-6 to TRBJ1-5; TRBD1 matches at 7 bases. The CDR3 sequence is 14 residues long. CDR1 is MNHNY, CDR2 SVGAGI, per germline (reference sequence). The ends lost 7 bases at V and 5 bases at J; junction bases unmatched: 8. The CDR3 nucleotides are TGTGCCAGCATCGATGGGCAGGGGGATCAGCCCCAGCATTTT. As protein: CASIDGQGDQPQHF.

CDR3 nucleotides: TGTGCCAGCAGTTCGTGGGGGATGGGGGAAAAACTGTTTTTT. Translation: CASSSWGMGEKLFF. V and J are TRBV28 and TRBJ1-4; TRBD1 might be the D (5 bases). V lost 4 bases and J lost 8, with 14 bases in between. This CDR3 contains 14 residues. Germline V lookup: CDR1 MDHEN, CDR2 SYDVKM.

V and J are TRBV28 and TRBJ1-1; maybe TRBD1 (5 bases). The V and J ends lost 5 bases and 3 bases respectively, with 7 bases between them. The CDR3 spans 12 residues. The germline gives CDR1 MDHEN, CDR2 SYDVKM. DNA of the CDR3: TGTGCCAGCAGTGGCAGGGACACTGAAGCTTTCTTT. Protein: CASSGRDTEAFF.

Worth noting for this clone: An end of the junction differs from the germline gene, which may be a read error. This chain links TRBV19 with TRBJ1-1; D is unresolved. The germline V gene has CDR1 LNHDA and CDR2 SQIVND (reference sequence). CDR3 length: 10 residues. The CDR3 loop is CASSGTGSYF. As DNA, the CDR3 is TGTGCCAGTAGTGGAACCGGGTCCTACTTT.

CDR3 region: CASSSGLAGGVDIQYF. DNA of the CDR3: TGTGCCAGTAGTTCGGGACTAGCGGGCGGAGTTGACATTCAGTACTTC. The chain is built from TRBV19 and TRBJ2-4, with TRBD2 identical over 12 bases. Germline CDR1 is LNHDA and CDR2 is SQIVND (reference sequence). The CDR3 is made up of 16 amino acids. V shed 5 bases and J 8 bases; nucleotides not matched to a gene: 10.

This clone has at least ten counts. The rearrangement joins TRBV6-6 to TRBJ2-1, with TRBD1 matching 7 bases. This CDR3 is 14 amino acids long. CDR1 MNHNY and CDR2 SVGAGI come from the germline V gene (reference sequence). V lost 5 bases and J lost 12; bases outside the gene matches: 13. The CDR3 loop reads CASSDRDGRPGQFF. The DNA for the CDR3 is TGTGCCAGCAGTGACAGGGACGGACGGCCCGGGCAGTTCTTC.